The 11 T cell receptor beta chains given below trace back to one sample, sequenced in a study of PD-1 blockade in classical Hodgkin lymphoma. Every patient experienced relapse after autologous stem cell transplantation, and brentuximab vedotin exposure varied. Here immunoSEQ multiplex PCR was the method, and the copy in TCRdb shows in-frame clones only, minus some. The sample shows around 40,000 clones, 60% to 85% of them seen only once. The source was peripheral blood mononuclear cells (PBMCs), collected at baseline. The receptors come from a human donor with classical Hodgkin lymphoma.

The CDR3 loop is CASSRTSGGGETQYF. The CDR3 bases are TGTGCCAGCTCACGGACTAGCGGGGGGGGAGAGACCCAGTACTTC. This chain joins TRBV18 and TRBJ2-5; 15 nucleotides align to TRBD2. V lost 4 bases and J lost 4; bases outside the gene matches: 1. The germline gives CDR1 KGHSH, CDR2 LQKENI. The CDR3 sequence is 15 residues long. Full variable domain (rest looked up from reference TRBV18 and TRBJ2-5): NAGVMQNPRHLVRRRGQEARLRCSPMKGHSHVYWYRQLPEEGLKFMVYLQKENIIDESGMPKERFSAEFPKEGPSILRIQQVVRGDSAAYFCASSRTSGGGETQYFGPGTRLLVL.

In this sample, this clone turned up once. The CDR3 loop is CASSPTGTYTEAFF. The DNA for the CDR3 is TGCGCCAGCAGCCCGACAGGTACCTACACTGAAGCTTTCTTT. This chain connects TRBV4-3 to TRBJ1-1, with D perhaps matching TRBD1 (6 bases). Germline values: CDR1 LGHNA, CDR2 YSLEER. V was shortened by 4 bases and J by 3 bases, with 12 bases between the two germline ends. CDR3 length: 14 residues.

The CDR3 nucleotides read TGTGCCAGCAGTCCCGGGACAGGGGACACAGATACGCAGTATTTT. This encodes CASSPGTGDTDTQYF. The V gene is TRBV5-8, the J gene TRBJ2-3, with 10 bases identical to TRBD1. The CDR3 totals 15 residues. CDR1 SGHTS and CDR2 YDEGEE come from the germline V gene. Germline trimming cut 5 bases from V and 2 bases from J; bases unmatched to any gene: 5.

This clone was found a few times. The rearrangement joins TRBV28 to TRBJ2-7; D is unclear. The V and J ends lost 1 base and 5 bases respectively, with 9 bases between them. CDR1 MDHEN and CDR2 SYDVKM come from the germline V gene. The CDR3 is 13 residues long. DNA for the CDR3: TGTGCCAGCAGTTTATTTGGGTGGGACGAGCAGTACTTC. Protein product: CASSLFGWDEQYF.

The rearrangement links TRBV6-1 to TRBJ2-1; 9 bases are a match to TRBD1. Trimming at V came to 2 bases and at J to 5 bases, leaving 13 bases not matched to a gene. There are 18 residues in the CDR3. CDR1 is MNHNS and CDR2 is SASEGT in the germline V gene. The CDR3 region has the DNA TGTGCCAGCAGTGAAAGTTTTTTTTATGGGACAGGGCACAATGAGCAGTTCTTC. It translates to CASSESFFYGTGHNEQFF.

The V and J genes are TRBV2 and TRBJ2-5; a weak D match, TRBD2 (5 bases). This CDR3 is built from 12 residues. Trimming stripped 10 bases from V and 7 bases from J, with 16 bases between. The germline V gene encodes CDR1 SNHLY and CDR2 FYNNEI. The CDR3 sequence: CATQDFLGTQYF. DNA for the CDR3: TGTGCCACCCAGGACTTTCTCGGGACCCAGTACTTC.

The V and J genes are TRBV30 and TRBJ2-3; D is perhaps TRBD2 (5 bases). The CDR3 covers 14 residues. Germline lookup yields CDR1 GTSNPN and CDR2 SVGIG (reference sequence). The germline V and J ends were trimmed by 6 bases and 0 bases, with 13 bases remaining between them. The CDR3 loop is CACRTGISTDTQYF. The CDR3 coding sequence is TGTGCCTGTCGTACGGGGATTAGCACAGATACGCAGTATTTT.

The CDR3 nucleotides read TGTGCCAGCAGCTTAGGGCTCACTGAAGCTTTCTTT. This encodes CASSLGLTEAFF. This rearrangement joins TRBV5-6 to TRBJ1-1; D not certain. This CDR3 is built from 12 residues. Looked up from germline, CDR1 is SGHDT and CDR2 is YYEEEE. V was trimmed by 2 bases and J by 4 bases, leaving 6 bases between them.

CDR3 in DNA: TGTGCCAGCAGTGACTGGAGCCTAAGCTCCTACAATGAGCAGTTCTTC. Its protein product is CASSDWSLSSYNEQFF. V is TRBV6-4 and J is TRBJ2-1, with D unresolved. V was trimmed by 1 base and J by 0 bases, leaving 10 bases between them. Germline CDR1 is MRHNA and CDR2 is SNTAGT. The CDR3 is 16 amino acids.

This clone was picked up one time. The rearrangement uses TRBV27 and TRBJ1-1; D is undetermined. V was clipped by 8 bases and J by 2 bases, with 12 bases between them. Germline CDR1 is MNHEY and CDR2 is SMNVEV (reference sequence). CDR3 length equals 13 residues. CDR3 DNA sequence: TGTGCCAGCTCTCTGGCGCAAAACACTGAAGCTTTCTTT. Translating it yields CASSLAQNTEAFF.

This chain links TRBV7-3 with TRBJ2-1, with 10 bases lining up with TRBD2. CDR1 is SGHTA and CDR2 is FQGTGA in the germline V gene. The CDR3 contains 15 residues. V was pared by 2 bases and J by 7 bases, with 5 bases of the junction left unmatched. Here the CDR3 DNA reads TGTGCCAGCAGCTTACTAGCGGGGGCCGATAATGAGCAGTTCTTC. It translates to CASSLLAGADNEQFF.